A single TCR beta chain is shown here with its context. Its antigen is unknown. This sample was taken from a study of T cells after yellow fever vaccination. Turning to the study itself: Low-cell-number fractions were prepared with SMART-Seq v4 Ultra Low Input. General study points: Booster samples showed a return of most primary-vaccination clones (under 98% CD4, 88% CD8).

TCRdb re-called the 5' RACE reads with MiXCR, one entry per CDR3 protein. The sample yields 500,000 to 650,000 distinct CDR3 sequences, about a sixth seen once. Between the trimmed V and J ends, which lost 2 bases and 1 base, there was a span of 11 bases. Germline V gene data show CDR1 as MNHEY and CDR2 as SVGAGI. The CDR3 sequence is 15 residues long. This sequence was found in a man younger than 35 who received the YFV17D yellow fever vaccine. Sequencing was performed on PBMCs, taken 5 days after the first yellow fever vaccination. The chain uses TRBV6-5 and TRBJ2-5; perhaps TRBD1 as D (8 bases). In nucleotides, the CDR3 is TGTGCCAGCAGTTACACAGGGGGGGTCCAAGAGACCCAGTACTTC. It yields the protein CASSYTGGVQETQYF.